The rows below give T cell receptor beta chains drawn from one sample of a study of early T cells in non-severe SARS-CoV-2 infection. TCRdb re-called the 5' RACE reads through MiXCR, storing one row per CDR3 protein. The repertoire holds about 32,000 distinct CDR3 sequences, with approximately 5.2% as singletons. The sequencing input was whole blood. The receptors stem from an adult who was a healthcare worker with PCR-confirmed SARS-CoV-2 infection or an uninfected control (not recorded which). Each CDR3 is given with its conserved first and last residue. The D gene is left open where the match is weak. Clone sizes are given selectively: once, few, many, or a class where the clone is expanded.

v_call	clone_size	d_call	j_call	cdr3_nt	cdr3_aa
TRBV6-2/TRBV6-3	few	TRBD1	TRBJ1-2	TGTGCCAGCAGCCTACCGGGACAGGGAAACTATGGCTACACCTTC	CASSLPGQGNYGYTF
TRBV5-6	many	NA	TRBJ1-5	TGTGCCAGCAGCTTGTATCGACAGAATCATCAGCCCCAGCATTTT	CASSLYRQNHQPQHF
TRBV5-6	NA	NA	TRBJ2-7	TGTGCCAGCAGCTTCATAGGGACGCCCTACGAGCAGTACTTC	CASSFIGTPYEQYF
TRBV11-2	many	NA	TRBJ2-3	TGTGCCAGCAGCTTAGGACCTAGCTCGAGGTATTTT	CASSLGPSSRYF
TRBV7-8	NA	NA	TRBJ1-4	TGTGCCAGCAGCGCACTGTGGGGCGCAAGTAATGAAAAACTGTTTTTT	CASSALWGASNEKLFF
TRBV24-1	many	TRBD1	TRBJ2-1	TGTGCCACCAGTCCCGGGACAGAGGTCTACAATGAGCAGTTCTTC	CATSPGTEVYNEQFF
TRBV7-9	many	TRBD2	TRBJ2-1	TGTGCCAGCAGCACTACCGGGACTAGCGGCACTTACTCCTACAATGAGCAGTTCTTC	CASSTTGTSGTYSYNEQFF
TRBV11-2	many	NA	TRBJ1-1	TGTGCCAGCAGCTTATTCAGCAACACTGAAGCTTTCTTT	CASSLFSNTEAFF
TRBV11-2	NA	TRBD2	TRBJ2-5	TGTGCCAGCAGGGGGACTAGTAATCAAGAGACCCAGTACTTC	CASRGTSNQETQYF
TRBV11-3	few	TRBD2	TRBJ2-1	TGTGCCAGCAGCCCCGGATCTAGCGGGTACAATGAGCAGTTCTTC	CASSPGSSGYNEQFF
TRBV20-1	NA	TRBD2	TRBJ2-1	TGCAGTGCTAGACCTTTTCTAGCGGGGCAACCCAATGAGCAGTTCTTC	CSARPFLAGQPNEQFF
TRBV28	many	TRBD1	TRBJ1-2	TGTGCCAGCAACACGACCCCCAGGGGGCATGGCTACACCTTC	CASNTTPRGHGYTF
TRBV4-3	NA	NA	TRBJ2-7	TGCGCCAGCAGCCAAGATTATACGGGTGGGGTAACCTACGAGCAGTACTTC	CASSQDYTGGVTYEQYF
TRBV28	many	NA	TRBJ1-1	TGTGCCAGCAGTCCGATCCGGGGGCCGGGCACTGAAGCTTTCTTT	CASSPIRGPGTEAFF
TRBV10-1	many	TRBD2	TRBJ2-1	TGCGCCAGCAGTGAGTCGGTGACTAGCGGTACCTACAATGAGCAGTTCTTC	CASSESVTSGTYNEQFF